This T cell receptor (beta chain) was retrieved from a study of T cell repertoires and HLA-DP antigens. Study-level background: One alloantigen had some eleven groove amino acid differences from self, the other one.

TCRdb's copy holds only in-frame clones and misses some; the assay was immunoSEQ multiplex PCR. The sample has about 73,000 clones; around four fifths are singletons. Findings and caveats of the study: Naive and memory CD4+ cells were analysed together, not apart.

This CDR3 region has 12 residues. With 10 bases removed from V and 5 bases from J, the gap between germline ends came to 14 bases. Germline lookup yields CDR1 SNHLY and CDR2 FYNNEI. On this clone itself: Its antigen is undetermined.

The sequencing sample was made of CD4+ T cells from PBMCs. This chain connects TRBV2 to TRBJ1-1; D gene unclear. The source of this sequence is a man in his fifties or sixties in good health and CMV-seronegative. The CDR3 loop reads CATGILGTEAFF. The CDR3 DNA follows: TGTGCCACCGGGATCTTAGGAACTGAAGCTTTCTTT.